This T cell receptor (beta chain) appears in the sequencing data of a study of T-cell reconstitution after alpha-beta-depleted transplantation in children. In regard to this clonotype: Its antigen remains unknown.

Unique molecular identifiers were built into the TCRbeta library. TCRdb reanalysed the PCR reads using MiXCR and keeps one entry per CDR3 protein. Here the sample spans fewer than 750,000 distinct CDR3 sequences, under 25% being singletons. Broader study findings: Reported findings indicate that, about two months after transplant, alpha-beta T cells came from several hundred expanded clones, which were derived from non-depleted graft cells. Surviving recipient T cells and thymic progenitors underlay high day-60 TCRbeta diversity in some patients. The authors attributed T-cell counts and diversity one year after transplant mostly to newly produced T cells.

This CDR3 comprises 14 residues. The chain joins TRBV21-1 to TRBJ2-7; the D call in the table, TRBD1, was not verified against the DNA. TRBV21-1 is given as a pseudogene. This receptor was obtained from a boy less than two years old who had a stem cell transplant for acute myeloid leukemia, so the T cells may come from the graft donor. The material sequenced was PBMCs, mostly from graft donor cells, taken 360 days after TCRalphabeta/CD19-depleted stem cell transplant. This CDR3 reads CASKLDRPTYEQYF. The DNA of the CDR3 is TGTGCCAGCAAGTTGGACAGGCCGACCTACGAGCAGTACTTC.